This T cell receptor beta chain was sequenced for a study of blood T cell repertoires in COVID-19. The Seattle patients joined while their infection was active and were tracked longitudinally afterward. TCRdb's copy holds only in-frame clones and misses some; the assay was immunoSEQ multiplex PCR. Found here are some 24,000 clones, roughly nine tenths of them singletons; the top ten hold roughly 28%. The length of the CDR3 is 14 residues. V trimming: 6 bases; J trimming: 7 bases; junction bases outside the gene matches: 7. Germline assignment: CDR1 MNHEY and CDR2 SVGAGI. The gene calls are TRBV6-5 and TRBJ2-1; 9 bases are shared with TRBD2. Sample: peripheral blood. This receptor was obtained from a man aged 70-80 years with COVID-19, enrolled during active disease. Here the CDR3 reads CASRPSGIENEQFF. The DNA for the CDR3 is TGTGCCAGCAGACCTAGCGGGATAGAGAATGAGCAGTTCTTC.